The 23 T cell receptor beta chains below all came from one sample that was sequenced in a study of blood T cell repertoires in COVID-19. Method: immunoSEQ multiplex PCR; TCRdb's copy keeps in-frame clones and lacks some. This table has roughly 150,000 clones, approximately 88% appearing once. The sequenced sample consisted of PBMCs or T cells enriched from blood (not recorded which). These receptors originate from a man in his 70s who had been exposed to COVID-19.

The chain couples TRBV6-2 or TRBV6-3 to TRBJ1-1, with 8 bases identical to TRBD1. The ends lost 7 bases at V and 5 bases at J; junction bases unmatched: 12. The CDR3 length is 15 residues. In germline, CDR1 is MNHEY, CDR2 SVGEGT. The CDR3 region has the DNA TGTGCCAGCACCCCTACCCCACAGGGGGTTACTGAAGCTTTCTTT. Translated, it gives CASTPTPQGVTEAFF.

The chain recombines TRBV2 with TRBJ2-5, with TRBD2 matching 9 bases. The CDR3 has 18 amino acids. Germline CDR1 reads SNHLY; CDR2 reads FYNNEI. The CDR3 DNA reads TGTGCTTCGAAAGGGGGCGGGAGGGCCCGTTTAGGTCAAGAGACCCAGTACTTC. Residues: CASKGGGRARLGQETQYF.

V usage is TRBV2 and J usage is TRBJ1-2; tentatively, D is TRBD1 (5 bases). This CDR3 region has 16 residues. Deletions cut 8 bases from V and 0 bases from J, with 19 bases between. Germline assignment: CDR1 SNHLY and CDR2 FYNNEI. This chain's CDR3 is CASGAALGRANYGYTF. In nucleotides, the CDR3 is TGTGCCAGCGGGGCGGCTCTCGGGAGAGCTAACTATGGCTACACCTTC.

V gene TRBV19 combines with J gene TRBJ2-2; 11 nucleotides line up with TRBD2. With V trimmed by 5 bases and J by 4 bases, 12 bases remained unmatched. Germline V lookup: CDR1 LNHDA, CDR2 SQIVND (reference sequence). This CDR3 is built from 18 residues. As DNA, the CDR3 is TGTGCCAGTAGTCTCGGGCCTAGCGGGGGGCCGGGCACCGGGGAGCTGTTTTTT. This sequence encodes CASSLGPSGGPGTGELFF.

The genes are TRBV7-2 and TRBJ1-2; 8 nucleotides agree with TRBD1. The CDR3 loop spans 14 amino acids. Germline CDR1 and CDR2: SGHTA and FQGNSA. Germline trimming cut 4 bases from V and 4 bases from J; bases unmatched to any gene: 5. CDR3 loop: CASSSRDRSYGYTF. The CDR3 DNA is TGTGCCAGCAGCTCCCGGGACAGGAGCTATGGCTACACCTTC.

This clone was observed at least ten times. The rearrangement joins TRBV6-5 to TRBJ2-5; 10 bases map to TRBD2. This CDR3 comprises 13 residues. Germline-derived CDR1 and CDR2 are MNHEY and SVGAGI. V dropped 6 bases and J dropped 3; count of bases not matched to a gene: 1. The CDR3 DNA reads TGTGCCAGCAGGGGGACTAGCGAAGAGACCCAGTACTTC. It yields the protein CASRGTSEETQYF.

This chain joins TRBV18 and TRBJ1-1, with 7 positions matching TRBD1. Germline V gene data show CDR1 as KGHSH and CDR2 as LQKENI. CDR3 size: 14 residues. V gave up 3 bases and J gave up 2 bases; unmatched junction bases: 3. CDR3 DNA sequence: TGTGCCAGCTCACCCTACAGGGGCAACACTGAAGCTTTCTTT. As protein: CASSPYRGNTEAFF. Together with reference TRBV18 and TRBJ1-1, the CDR3 gives the full variable domain: NAGVMQNPRHLVRRRGQEARLRCSPMKGHSHVYWYRQLPEEGLKFMVYLQKENIIDESGMPKERFSAEFPKEGPSILRIQQVVRGDSAAYFCASSPYRGNTEAFFGQGTRLTVV.

The DNA of the CDR3 is TGTGCCACTTCACTGAGTACCGTGGCTGAAGCTTTCTTT. Encoded protein: CATSLSTVAEAFF. The gene calls are TRBV10-3 and TRBJ1-1, with no clear D. This CDR3 has 13 amino acids. Germline V CDR1 and CDR2: ENHRY, SYGVKD. Trimming cost V 10 bases and J 6 bases, with 18 bases left between them.

The CDR3 protein is CASSLDSDYGYTF. The CDR3 DNA follows: TGTGCCAGCAGCCTCGACAGCGACTATGGCTACACCTTC. The J gene is TRBJ1-2, the V gene TRBV12-3 or TRBV12-4, with TRBD1 as a possible D gene (5 bases). The CDR3 extends over 13 amino acids. The V end was cut by 6 bases, the J end by 3 bases, with 11 bases between.

The rearrangement uses TRBV3-1 (or the pseudogene TRBV3-2) and TRBJ1-1; D is possibly TRBD1 (6 bases). Germline CDR1 LGHDT, CDR2 YNNKEL (reference sequence). V gave up 1 base and J gave up 1 base, with 16 bases separating them. This CDR3 has 17 residues. CDR3 DNA: TGTGCCAGCAGCCAAGGAGGCCAGGGGAGGGGGAACACTGAAGCTTTCTTT. It specifies CASSQGGQGRGNTEAFF.

The chain is built from TRBV11-2 and TRBJ1-1, with 7 positions matching TRBD1. CDR3 size: 15 residues. V lost 1 base, J lost 4 bases, and 6 bases stayed unmatched. Germline-derived CDR1 and CDR2 are SGHAT and FQNNGV. The CDR3 region is CASSLARTGATEAFF. For the CDR3, the DNA is TGTGCCAGCAGCTTAGCTCGGACAGGAGCCACTGAAGCTTTCTTT. Full variable domain (remainder filled in from reference TRBV11-2 and TRBJ1-1): EAGVAQSPRYKIIEKRQSVAFWCNPISGHATLYWYQQILGQGPKLLIQFQNNGVVDDSQLPKDRFSAERLKGVDSTLKIQPAKLEDSAVYLCASSLARTGATEAFFGQGTRLTVV.

The chain employs TRBV5-1 and TRBJ1-5; D is unclear. The CDR3 has 15 amino acids. V lost 5 bases to trimming and J lost 0 bases, with 12 bases between them. CDR1 and CDR2 (germline): SGHRS, YFSETQ. CDR3 in DNA: TGCGCCAGCAGAGTTGGAGACTATAGCAATCAGCCCCAGCATTTT. Protein: CASRVGDYSNQPQHF.

This chain links TRBV19 with TRBJ1-1; 7 nucleotides agree with TRBD1. The ends lost 5 bases at V and 0 bases at J; junction bases unmatched: 3. Germline lookup yields CDR1 LNHDA and CDR2 SQIVND (reference sequence). The CDR3 spans 14 residues. In nucleotides, the CDR3 is TGTGCCAGTAGTCTCGGACAGGTGAACACTGAAGCTTTCTTT. Translation gives CASSLGQVNTEAFF.

This chain links TRBV27 with TRBJ1-4, with D maybe TRBD1 (5 bases). The CDR3 is 15 amino acids. Looked up from germline, CDR1 is MNHEY and CDR2 is SMNVEV (reference sequence). V dropped 6 bases and J dropped 8 bases, with 19 bases sitting between them. This CDR3 is CASRGTAGFGEKLFF. The CDR3 DNA sequence: TGTGCCAGCAGGGGGACTGCTGGCTTTGGCGAAAAACTGTTTTTT.

The chain recombines TRBV9 with TRBJ2-1; possibly TRBD2 for D (5 bases). The V end was cut by 4 bases, the J end by 4 bases, with 15 bases between. The CDR3 covers 15 residues. Germline CDR1 is SGDLS and CDR2 is YYNGEE. The CDR3 reads CASSPLSGVYNEQFF. CDR3 DNA: TGTGCCAGCAGCCCCCTAAGCGGAGTTTACAATGAGCAGTTCTTC.

The chain employs TRBV2 and TRBJ1-2; TRBD1 aligns across 7 bases. V was clipped by 5 bases and J by 4 bases; unmatched bases: 7. The CDR3 is 14 amino acids. Germline assignment: CDR1 SNHLY and CDR2 FYNNEI. The CDR3: CASSLDRTLYGYTF. The CDR3 DNA is TGTGCCAGCAGTCTGGACAGGACTCTCTATGGCTACACCTTC.

The V call is TRBV12-3 or TRBV12-4, the J call TRBJ1-2; 8 bases align to TRBD1. V was clipped by 6 bases and J by 8 bases; unmatched bases: 8. This CDR3 region has 13 residues. The CDR3 loop reads CASRRTGRGGYTF. The CDR3 nucleotides read TGTGCCAGCAGAAGGACAGGGAGGGGCGGCTACACCTTC.

The V and J genes are TRBV19 and TRBJ2-5, with 7 bases matching TRBD1. Trimming at V came to 4 bases and at J to 5 bases, leaving 10 bases not matched to a gene. CDR3 length: 15 amino acids. CDR1 and CDR2 from the germline V gene are LNHDA and SQIVND (reference sequence). The CDR3 protein is CASSTPGQTRETQYF. Written as DNA, the CDR3 is TGTGCCAGTAGTACGCCGGGACAGACCAGGGAGACCCAGTACTTC.

V usage is TRBV2 and J usage is TRBJ1-4; D uncertain. V shed 2 bases and J shed 5 bases, with 12 bases lying between them. Germline-derived CDR1 and CDR2 are SNHLY and FYNNEI. This CDR3 spans 15 amino acids. CDR3 bases: TGTGCCAGCAGTGAACTACAGAGCCGAAATGAAAAACTGTTTTTT. Protein: CASSELQSRNEKLFF.

V gene TRBV29-1 combines with J gene TRBJ2-7; possible D gene TRBD1, 6 bases. Trimming removed 6 bases from V and 0 bases from J, with 9 bases in between. The CDR3 is 12 residues long. Germline V gives CDR1 SQVTM, CDR2 ANQGSEA. CDR3 bases: TGCAGCGTCCAGGGGAACTCCTACGAGCAGTACTTC. Translating it yields CSVQGNSYEQYF.

V usage is TRBV18 and J usage is TRBJ2-7; possibly TRBD2 for D (6 bases). Germline CDR1 and CDR2: KGHSH and LQKENI. V dropped 3 bases and J dropped 5 bases, with 17 bases sitting between them. This CDR3 spans 15 amino acids. CDR3 DNA: TGTGCCAGCTCACCGGTCCCGGAGGGAGGTAACGAGCAGTACTTC. Its protein is CASSPVPEGGNEQYF.

This clone was counted a few times. The rearrangement joins TRBV3-1 (or the pseudogene TRBV3-2) to TRBJ1-1; 7 bases map to TRBD1. The CDR3 has 15 amino acids. Germline V gives CDR1 LGHDT, CDR2 YNNKEL (reference sequence). Trimming removed 5 bases from V and 2 bases from J; junction bases left unmatched: 8. The DNA of the CDR3 is TGTGCCAGCAGCGTGACGGGACAGCTAAACACTGAAGCTTTCTTT. It yields the protein CASSVTGQLNTEAFF.

The rearrangement uses TRBV21-1 and TRBJ2-2; the D call in the table, TRBD2, was not verified against the DNA. TRBV21-1 is tagged as a pseudogene. CDR3 length: 17 amino acids. The CDR3 region is CASSKEGGYRGSGELFF. The DNA of the CDR3 is TGTGCCAGCAGCAAAGAAGGAGGGTATCGGGGCTCCGGGGAGCTGTTTTTT.